Following are 16 T cell receptor beta chains from one sample sequenced in a study of T cell responses to AZD1222 COVID-19 vaccine. Generated by immunoSEQ multiplex PCR, the TCRdb table keeps only in-frame clones and is missing some. Of more than 120,000 clones in the sample, around nine tenths were seen once. The source was peripheral blood, collected 28 days after the second AZD1222 dose. These receptors all stem from an adult who received the AZD1222 COVID-19 vaccine.

The V gene is TRBV6-5, the J gene TRBJ2-7; TRBD1 matches 10 bases. V lost 6 bases and J lost 0; bases outside the gene matches: 5. CDR3 length equals 15 residues. Looked up from germline, CDR1 is MNHEY and CDR2 is SVGAGI. CDR3 residues: CASRTGGTFSYEQYF. CDR3 nucleotide sequence: TGTGCCAGCAGGACAGGGGGCACTTTCTCCTACGAGCAGTACTTC.

The chain joins TRBV19 to TRBJ2-2; D is undetermined. CDR1 and CDR2 (germline): LNHDA, SQIVND (reference sequence). Trimming removed 10 bases from V and 7 bases from J, with 16 bases in between. The CDR3 is made up of 13 amino acids. The CDR3 nucleotides are TGTGCCACCAACTGGGCCATTGGCGGGGAGCTGTTTTTT. This encodes CATNWAIGGELFF.

This chain connects TRBV9 to TRBJ2-2; D is possibly TRBD1 (6 bases). Germline V lookup: CDR1 SGDLS, CDR2 YYNGEE. There are 14 residues in the CDR3. The V end lost 0 bases, the J end lost 4 bases, and 7 bases lay between the germline ends. The CDR3: CASSVAGVTGELFF. The CDR3 nucleotides read TGTGCCAGCAGCGTAGCAGGGGTCACCGGGGAGCTGTTTTTT. Drawing the rest from reference TRBV9 and TRBJ2-2, the complete variable domain is DSGVTQTPKHLITATGQRVTLRCSPRSGDLSVYWYQQSLDQGLQFLIQYYNGEERAKGNILERFSAQQFPDLHSELNLSSLELGDSALYFCASSVAGVTGELFFGEGSRLTVL.

CDR3 amino acids: CASSYSGANVLTF. CDR3 nucleotide sequence: TGTGCCAGCAGTTACTCTGGGGCCAACGTCCTGACTTTC. The V gene is TRBV6-2 or TRBV6-3, the J gene TRBJ2-6; D unresolved. V lost 0 bases and J 3 bases, leaving 0 bases between the germline ends. The CDR3 runs 13 residues. From germline, CDR1 is MNHEY and CDR2 SVGEGT.

The chain uses TRBV28 and TRBJ1-2; 7 bases agree with TRBD1. The trim removed 6 bases at V and 6 bases at J, leaving 10 bases unmatched. The germline CDR1 and CDR2 sequences are MDHEN and SYDVKM. The CDR3 runs to 14 residues. CDR3 DNA: TGTGCCAGCAGCATTAATGGAGACAGGGATGGCTACACCTTC. As protein: CASSINGDRDGYTF.

The chain uses TRBV24-1 and TRBJ1-5; TRBD1 might be the D (5 bases). V dropped 3 bases and J dropped 9 bases, with 14 bases sitting between them. The length of the CDR3 is 14 residues. The germline CDR1 and CDR2 sequences are KGHDR and SFDVKD. The CDR3 region is CATSDVTVTWPQHF. CDR3 bases: TGTGCCACCAGTGATGTGACAGTCACATGGCCCCAGCATTTT.

The CDR3 reads CASSSTASYNSPLHF. The CDR3 DNA follows: TGTGCCAGCAGCTCAACTGCCTCCTATAATTCACCCCTCCACTTT. V gene TRBV7-2 combines with J gene TRBJ1-6; D remains unclear. V lost 4 bases and J 0 bases, leaving 7 bases between the germline ends. CDR1 and CDR2 from the germline V gene are SGHTA and FQGNSA. The CDR3 is made up of 15 amino acids.

As to this clone: Other DNA variants within this sample encode the same CDR3. V usage is TRBV19 and J usage is TRBJ1-5, with TRBD1 identical over 8 bases. The V gene's germline CDR1 is LNHDA and CDR2 SQIVND (reference sequence). The CDR3 loop spans 14 amino acids. After removal of 4 bases from V and 7 bases from J, the junction contained 6 bases not matched to a gene. This CDR3 reads CASSTGQGDQPQHF. The CDR3 DNA reads as TGTGCCAGTAGTACCGGACAGGGTGACCAGCCCCAGCATTTT.

The chain uses TRBV19 and TRBJ1-1; D remains unclear. The V and J ends lost 3 bases and 5 bases respectively, with 10 bases between them. CDR1 and CDR2 from the germline V gene are LNHDA and SQIVND (reference sequence). The CDR3 contains 13 residues. The CDR3 here is CASSISRRTEAFF. CDR3 nucleotide sequence: TGTGCCAGTAGTATTTCCCGAAGGACTGAAGCTTTCTTT.

The chain has TRBV28 and TRBJ2-1, with 9 bases lining up with TRBD2. CDR1 MDHEN and CDR2 SYDVKM come from the germline V gene. The junction had 8 bases not matched to a gene; V was cut back by 7 bases and J by 4 bases. This CDR3 comprises 15 residues. The CDR3: CASTAAGGLYNEQFF. The CDR3 coding sequence is TGTGCCAGCACCGCAGCGGGGGGCCTATACAATGAGCAGTTCTTC.

This clone was seen only once. This chain connects TRBV24-1 to TRBJ2-1; either TRBD1 or TRBD2 may fit D (5 bases each). The CDR3 sequence is 13 residues long. Trimming took 5 bases from V and 4 from J, leaving 8 bases between them. The germline gives CDR1 KGHDR, CDR2 SFDVKD. Here the CDR3 DNA reads TGTGCCACCAGTGGAGGGGCGTACAATGAGCAGTTCTTC. Encoded protein: CATSGGAYNEQFF.

This rearrangement joins TRBV18 to TRBJ1-4; tentative D call: TRBD1 (6 bases). The CDR3 totals 18 residues. Germline V gene data show CDR1 as KGHSH and CDR2 as LQKENI. V shed 8 bases and J shed 6 bases, with 28 bases lying between them. The CDR3, as DNA: TGTGCCAGCCCACGAGGGGTGGGGGCGATTTACTTCGATGAAAAACTGTTTTTT. The encoded protein is CASPRGVGAIYFDEKLFF.

V usage is TRBV9 and J usage is TRBJ2-7, with TRBD2 matching over 9 bases. The CDR3 consists of 15 residues. The germline V gene has CDR1 SGDLS and CDR2 YYNGEE. The J segment lost 4 bases and the V segment lost 0 bases, leaving 5 bases of the junction unmatched. CDR3 in DNA: TGTGCCAGCAGCGTAGTGGCGACTAGCGGTTACGAGCAGTACTTC. Amino acid sequence: CASSVVATSGYEQYF. Combining the CDR3 with reference TRBV9 and TRBJ2-7 gives the whole variable domain DSGVTQTPKHLITATGQRVTLRCSPRSGDLSVYWYQQSLDQGLQFLIQYYNGEERAKGNILERFSAQQFPDLHSELNLSSLELGDSALYFCASSVVATSGYEQYFGPGTRLTVT.

The V gene is TRBV15, the J gene TRBJ1-3; no clear D. V lost 0 bases and J lost 0, with 6 bases in between. The CDR3 spans 15 residues. The germline CDR1 and CDR2 sequences are LNHNV and YYDKDF (reference sequence). Written as DNA, the CDR3 is TGTGCCACCAGCAGAGATCCTGCCTCTGGAAACACCATATATTTT. Protein product: CATSRDPASGNTIYF.

Of note for this clone: A junction end diverges from the germline sequence, so it may reflect a read error. This sequence joins TRBV7-2 and TRBJ2-1, with 9 positions matching TRBD1. The CDR3 length is 15 residues. The germline V gene has CDR1 SGHTA and CDR2 FQGNSA. CDR3 DNA sequence: TGTGCCAGCAGCGCGGGGGACAGGGCCTATAATGAGCAGTTCTTC. This encodes CASSAGDRAYNEQFF.

This clone has only one observation. V gene TRBV6-6 combines with J gene TRBJ1-1; TRBD1 might be the D (5 bases). Per germline, CDR1 MNHNY and CDR2 SVGAGI (reference sequence). This CDR3 comprises 13 residues. V gave up 2 bases and J gave up 3 bases, with 7 bases separating them. The CDR3 nucleotides are TGTGCCAGCAGTTACCGCAGGGACACTGAAGCTTTCTTT. Its translation is CASSYRRDTEAFF.